The present entry profiles one TCR beta chain with its context. This entry belongs to a study of blood T cell repertoires in COVID-19. For the study at large: Specimens from acute and convalescent COVID-19 originated in the United States, Italy and Spain. Nucleic acid was either cDNA or gDNA, and it came from T cells, B-cell-depleted T cells, or PBMCs.

Authors' analysis steps: Estimation of nucleated cell counts was performed using reference gene primer amplification. Data came from immunoSEQ multiplex PCR; TCRdb stores just in-frame clones and leaves some out. V and J calls and clone size are as listed in that table; D and trimming were resolved from the DNA. The sample lists about 160,000 clones; almost 85% were seen once. Sequenced material: peripheral blood. This clonotype was obtained from a woman aged 80 or older with acute or convalescent COVID-19.

The CDR3 loop reads CASSLITGDGYTF. As DNA, the CDR3 is TGTGCCAGCAGTCTCATTACAGGGGACGGCTACACCTTC. J is TRBJ1-2 and V is TRBV6-6, with 7 bases lining up with TRBD1. This CDR3 has 13 residues. J was trimmed by 8 bases and V by 5 bases; bases with no gene match: 8. Germline CDR1 MNHNY, CDR2 SVGAGI (reference sequence).